Reported below is one T cell receptor (beta chain). Patients having uncontrolled infection, another autoimmune disease, pregnancy or lactation were not included. Diagnosis rested on symptoms, serum thyroxine and TRAb, thyroid ultrasound, and orbital computed tomography. The source material, RNA transcripts, was used to amplify TCR beta CDR3 regions. In the first-round RT-PCR of the TCR CDR3, the HTBI primer set was used. TCRdb re-called the multiplex PCR reads through MiXCR, storing one row per CDR3 protein. The table has over 400,000 distinct CDR3 sequences, under 15% seen once. This specimen comes from a study of T cells in Graves' hyperthyroidism and ophthalmopathy. V shed 0 bases and J shed 4 bases, with 10 bases lying between them. The germline V gene has CDR1 GTSNPN and CDR2 SVGIG (reference sequence). The CDR3 has 13 amino acids.

This chain links TRBV30 with TRBJ2-7; D is unclear. This receptor was obtained from a man between 18 and 29 years old with Graves' ophthalmopathy. Sequencing input: blood. The CDR3 loop reads CAWSVGFVYEQYF. CDR3 DNA: TGTGCCTGGAGTGTTGGTTTTGTTTACGAGCAGTACTTC.